One sample yielded the 32 T cell receptor beta chains listed below, sequenced in a study of OX40 agonist ivuxolimab in advanced cancers. The table came from immunoSEQ multiplex PCR; TCRdb's copy has only in-frame clones and leaves some out. The repertoire holds around 95,000 clones, with roughly 91% as singletons. Sequencing was performed on CD4+ or CD8+ T cells sorted from blood, taken in a trial of the OX40 agonist ivuxolimab. The receptor set was obtained from an adult with an advanced solid tumor such as melanoma, head and neck, liver or kidney cancer.

The count of this clone is one. J is TRBJ1-2 and V is TRBV5-4; possibly TRBD1 for D (5 bases). Per germline, CDR1 SGHNT and CDR2 YYREEE (reference sequence). V lost 5 bases, J lost 8 bases, and 22 bases lay in between. The CDR3 loop spans 15 amino acids. The CDR3, as DNA: TGTGCCAGCAGGAGTCCGGCGGGGGGAGTAGAGGGCTACACCTTC. The encoded protein is CASRSPAGGVEGYTF.

The genes are TRBV11-1 and TRBJ2-2, with 8 bases that match TRBD2. V trimming: 3 bases; J trimming: 6 bases; junction bases outside the gene matches: 6. Per germline, CDR1 SGHAT and CDR2 FQDESV (reference sequence). The CDR3 has 15 residues. CDR3 in DNA: TGTGCCAGCAGCTTTATGACTAGCGCGGCCGGGGAGCTGTTTTTT. As protein: CASSFMTSAAGELFF.

V usage is TRBV6-6 and J usage is TRBJ2-7; no clear D. The germline V gene has CDR1 MNHNY and CDR2 SVGAGI (reference sequence). V lost 5 bases and J 3 bases, leaving 5 bases between the germline ends. The CDR3 contains 11 residues. CDR3 sequence reads: CASSPSYEQYF. Written as DNA, the CDR3 is TGTGCCAGCAGTCCCAGCTACGAGCAGTACTTC.

This clone was found once. The chain uses TRBV18 and TRBJ1-1, with D hard to call. Germline CDR1 is KGHSH and CDR2 is LQKENI. The V end lost 10 bases, the J end lost 0 bases, and 18 bases lay between the germline ends. CDR3 length equals 15 residues. The CDR3 sequence is CATTLGQPMNTEAFF. The CDR3 region has the DNA TGTGCCACCACTTTGGGTCAACCAATGAACACTGAAGCTTTCTTT.

The V call is TRBV27, the J call TRBJ2-3; D gene unclear. Between the trimmed V and J ends, which lost 4 bases and 0 bases, there was a span of 14 bases. Germline CDR1 is MNHEY and CDR2 is SMNVEV (reference sequence). This CDR3 comprises 16 residues. The CDR3 nucleotides read TGTGCCAGCAGTTCTTATGTGGCACTTAGCACAGATACGCAGTATTTT. Amino acids: CASSSYVALSTDTQYF.

The rearrangement uses TRBV18 and TRBJ1-1; 7 nucleotides agree with TRBD1. This CDR3 is 14 amino acids long. CDR1 is KGHSH, CDR2 LQKENI, per germline. The V and J ends lost 0 bases and 11 bases, in that order; junction bases with no gene match: 9. CDR3 sequence reads: CASSPPGTAEGAFF. CDR3 DNA sequence: TGTGCCAGCTCACCACCGGGGACAGCCGAGGGTGCTTTCTTT.

Of note for this clone: Distinct nucleotide sequences in the sample also encode this CDR3. The chain is built from TRBV7-9 and TRBJ2-3; unclear D gene. V lost 4 bases, J lost 2 bases, and 4 bases lay in between. The germline CDR1 and CDR2 sequences are SEHNR and FQNEAQ (reference sequence). The CDR3 has 12 amino acids. The CDR3 sequence is CASSSSTDTQYF. The CDR3 region has the DNA TGTGCCAGCAGCTCATCCACAGATACGCAGTATTTT. Using reference TRBV7-9 and TRBJ2-3 for the parts outside the CDR3, the full variable domain is DTGVSQNPRHKITKRGQNVTFRCDPISEHNRLYWYRQTLGQGPEFLTYFQNEAQLEKSRLLSDRFSAERPKGSFSTLEIQRTEQGDSAMYLCASSSSTDTQYFGPGTRLTVL.

The chain joins TRBV6-5 to TRBJ1-5; a possible D gene is TRBD1 (5 bases). The CDR3 has 15 residues. Looked up from germline, CDR1 is MNHEY and CDR2 is SVGAGI. The V and J ends lost 6 bases and 4 bases respectively, with 16 bases between them. The CDR3, as DNA: TGTGCCAGCAGCCGTGACAAGGGGTATAATCAGCCCCAGCATTTT. Translated: CASSRDKGYNQPQHF.

This sequence joins TRBV5-1 and TRBJ1-1, with D maybe TRBD1 (5 bases). Germline CDR1 and CDR2: SGHRS and YFSETQ. The V gene lost 0 bases and the J gene lost 1 base, with 10 bases spanning the gap. There are 15 residues in the CDR3. The CDR3 protein is CASSLEGLPNTEAFF. The CDR3, as DNA: TGCGCCAGCAGCTTGGAGGGACTCCCGAACACTGAAGCTTTCTTT.

V is TRBV11-2 and J is TRBJ2-5, with D unclear. This CDR3 region has 13 residues. V was shortened by 3 bases and J by 1 base, with 6 bases between the two germline ends. CDR1 is SGHAT, CDR2 FQNNGV, per germline. The CDR3 bases are TGTGCCAGCAGCTTCGTGTCCCAAGAGACCCAGTACTTC. As protein: CASSFVSQETQYF.

The table lists this clone with a count of one. The chain is built from TRBV27 and TRBJ2-1, with 11 positions matching TRBD2. From germline, CDR1 is MNHEY and CDR2 SMNVEV (reference sequence). This CDR3 has 18 residues. J was trimmed by 5 bases and V by 6 bases; bases with no gene match: 15. The CDR3 sequence is CASRSLGRTSGPHNEQFF. In nucleotides, the CDR3 is TGTGCCAGCAGATCCCTCGGCAGGACTAGCGGGCCTCACAATGAGCAGTTCTTC.

This chain joins TRBV10-3 and TRBJ2-7; D remains unclear. Trimming cost V 6 bases and J 2 bases, with 11 bases left between them. The germline V gene has CDR1 ENHRY and CDR2 SYGVKD. This CDR3 is built from 13 residues. In nucleotides, the CDR3 is TGTGCCATCAGGGCAGATAGTACCTACGAGCAGTACTTC. This codes for CAIRADSTYEQYF.

V gene TRBV7-7 combines with J gene TRBJ2-1; 10 bases match TRBD2. The CDR3 covers 15 residues. Germline V lookup: CDR1 SSHAT, CDR2 FNYEAQ (reference sequence). The V gene end was trimmed by 1 base and the J gene end by 5 bases; junction bases not matched to a gene: 2. The CDR3 DNA reads as TGTGCCAGCAGCTTAGGGACTAGCGGTAACAATGAGCAGTTCTTC. It encodes CASSLGTSGNNEQFF.

The CDR3 region is CASSKALTIGRGHQPQHF. The DNA for the CDR3 is TGTGCCAGCAGCAAAGCGCTGACAATAGGACGGGGGCATCAGCCCCAGCATTTT. This chain joins TRBV21-1 and TRBJ1-5. TRBV21-1 constitutes a pseudogene. The CDR3 covers 18 residues.

V gene TRBV19 combines with J gene TRBJ2-1; D gene unclear. V was shortened by 3 bases and J by 5 bases, with 5 bases between the two germline ends. The CDR3 consists of 12 residues. CDR1 and CDR2 (germline): LNHDA, SQIVND (reference sequence). CDR3 coding DNA: TGTGCCAGTAGTATTGGGAACAATGAGCAGTTCTTC. Translated, it gives CASSIGNNEQFF.

The gene calls are TRBV7-2 and TRBJ2-7; D might be TRBD1 (6 bases). CDR3 length: 14 residues. Trimming cost V 6 bases and J 3 bases, with 15 bases left between them. Germline V gives CDR1 SGHTA, CDR2 FQGNSA. CDR3 amino acids: CASSSIQGNYEQYF. The CDR3 nucleotides are TGTGCCAGCAGTTCAATACAGGGAAACTACGAGCAGTACTTC.

V and J are TRBV19 and TRBJ2-3; TRBD2 aligns across 11 bases. CDR1 and CDR2 (germline): LNHDA, SQIVND (reference sequence). The V and J ends lost 5 bases and 6 bases, in that order; junction bases with no gene match: 4. The CDR3 is 14 residues long. The CDR3 nucleotides are TGTGCCAGTAGTCCGGGGACTAGCGGCGATACGCAGTATTTT. Translating gives CASSPGTSGDTQYF.

The genes are TRBV2 and TRBJ2-1; 7 positions agree with TRBD2. This CDR3 region has 11 residues. Germline-derived CDR1 and CDR2 are SNHLY and FYNNEI. V lost 8 bases and J lost 6; bases outside the gene matches: 1. CDR3 DNA: TGTGCCAGCGAGCGGGGCAATGAGCAGTTCTTC. The encoded protein is CASERGNEQFF. Filled out from reference TRBV2 and TRBJ2-1, the complete variable domain reads EPEVTQTPSHQVTQMGQEVILRCVPISNHLYFYWYRQILGQKVEFLVSFYNNEISEKSEIFDDQFSVERPDGSNFTLKIRSTKLEDSAMYFCASERGNEQFFGPGTRLTVL.

This clone was picked up one time. The CDR3 DNA follows: TGCGCCAGCAGCCGTGCAGGGGAAGAGACCCAGTACTTC. It specifies CASSRAGEETQYF. This chain connects TRBV5-1 to TRBJ2-5; D might be TRBD1 (6 bases). Trimming removed 4 bases from V and 3 bases from J, with 10 bases in between. In germline, CDR1 is SGHRS, CDR2 YFSETQ. The CDR3 has 13 amino acids.

This chain joins TRBV19 and TRBJ1-1, with 10 bases that match TRBD1. Trimming removed 7 bases from V and 4 bases from J; junction bases left unmatched: 9. CDR3 length: 15 amino acids. Looked up from germline, CDR1 is LNHDA and CDR2 is SQIVND (reference sequence). CDR3 in DNA: TGTGCCAGTAACGGAGGACAGGGGGGCTTCACTGAAGCTTTCTTT. Its protein is CASNGGQGGFTEAFF.

The chain links TRBV25-1 to TRBJ2-7, with D maybe TRBD1 (6 bases). Germline V gene sequence: CDR1 MGHDK, CDR2 SYGVNS. V was clipped by 2 bases and J by 11 bases, with 16 bases between them. CDR3 length: 13 residues. CDR3 in amino acids: CASSEIGTPDEYF. The CDR3, as DNA: TGTGCCAGCAGTGAAATAGGGACACCCGACGAGTACTTC.

A few counts support this clone. The chain employs TRBV7-2 and TRBJ2-7, with a tentative D call TRBD1 (6 bases). CDR3 length equals 14 residues. Trimming took 4 bases from V and 6 from J, leaving 16 bases between them. Per germline, CDR1 SGHTA and CDR2 FQGNSA. For the CDR3, the DNA is TGTGCCAGCAGCTCCCACAGGGATGGTTTCGAGCAGTACTTC. Encoded protein: CASSSHRDGFEQYF.

The rearrangement uses TRBV4-3 and TRBJ2-1; the match to TRBD2 covers 14 bases. CDR1 LGHNA and CDR2 YSLEER come from the germline V gene. The CDR3 is 18 amino acids. J lost 2 bases, V lost 0 bases, and 3 bases had no gene match. For the CDR3, the DNA is TGCGCCAGCAGCCAAGATGGGACTAGCGGGAGCGCCTACAATGAGCAGTTCTTC. It codes for CASSQDGTSGSAYNEQFF.

In this sample, this clone turned up a few times. The J gene is TRBJ2-2, the V gene TRBV19; no firm D call. Trimming took off 3 bases at V and 3 bases at J, with 11 bases between the two ends. The germline V gene has CDR1 LNHDA and CDR2 SQIVND (reference sequence). This CDR3 comprises 15 residues. CDR3 sequence (DNA): TGTGCCAGTAGTATTGGCGGAGTTCACACCGGGGAGCTGTTTTTT. This gives the protein CASSIGGVHTGELFF.

This clone is a singleton in its sample. CDR3 sequence (DNA): TGTGCCAGCCTAGGACAGCTGAACACTGAAGCTTTCTTT. This translates into CASLGQLNTEAFF. V is TRBV7-6 and J is TRBJ1-1; maybe TRBD1 (6 bases). Germline V gene lookup returns CDR1 SGHVS and CDR2 FNYEAQ. Trimming cost V 8 bases and J 0 bases, with 10 bases left between them. The CDR3 extends over 13 amino acids.

The chain has TRBV27 and TRBJ1-1; tentative D call: TRBD1 (6 bases). CDR1 and CDR2 (germline): MNHEY, SMNVEV (reference sequence). The CDR3 length is 14 residues. V was cut by 5 bases and J by 0 bases, with 10 bases left in between. The CDR3 reads CASSPYRVNTEAFF. The CDR3, as DNA: TGTGCCAGCAGTCCATACAGGGTGAACACTGAAGCTTTCTTT.

This chain uses TRBV19 with TRBJ2-3; tentative D call: TRBD1 (6 bases). The germline V gene encodes CDR1 LNHDA and CDR2 SQIVND (reference sequence). Trimming left V 5 bases short and J 3 bases short, with 9 bases between. The CDR3 totals 13 residues. This CDR3 reads CASSDDRTDTQYF. DNA of the CDR3: TGTGCCAGTAGTGACGACAGGACAGATACGCAGTATTTT.

Regarding this clone: This sample includes further DNA sequences coding for the same CDR3. The gene calls are TRBV7-9 and TRBJ1-2; 8 bases match TRBD1. Germline V lookup: CDR1 SEHNR, CDR2 FQNEAQ (reference sequence). V gave up 3 bases and J gave up 6 bases; unmatched junction bases: 3. The CDR3 runs to 13 residues. In DNA form, the CDR3 reads TGTGCCAGCAGCTTCGGACAGGGCGATGGCTACACCTTC. It encodes CASSFGQGDGYTF.

This clone occurred once. This sequence joins TRBV2 and TRBJ1-1; 12 bases agree with TRBD1. V was clipped by 4 bases and J by 0 bases; unmatched bases: 9. Germline assignment: CDR1 SNHLY and CDR2 FYNNEI. This CDR3 has 18 residues. The CDR3 DNA is TGTGCCAGCAGTGCACTGGGACAGGGGGCAGAGATGAACACTGAAGCTTTCTTT. Residues: CASSALGQGAEMNTEAFF.

Notes on this clone: Other DNA variants within this sample encode the same CDR3. The chain couples TRBV6-1 to TRBJ2-7; TRBD1 might be the D (6 bases). The CDR3 extends over 14 amino acids. Germline V gene sequence: CDR1 MNHNS, CDR2 SASEGT. V was clipped by 0 bases and J by 4 bases, with 10 bases between them. CDR3 in DNA: TGTGCCAGCAGTGAAGCCCCAGGGGTATACGAGCAGTACTTC. Its translation is CASSEAPGVYEQYF.

The chain combines TRBV9 with TRBJ2-2, with D perhaps matching TRBD1 or TRBD2 (6 bases each). Germline V gene data show CDR1 as SGDLS and CDR2 as YYNGEE. V lost 4 bases to trimming and J lost 3 bases, with 16 bases between them. The CDR3 length is 16 residues. The CDR3 nucleotides read TGTGCCAGCAGCCTAGGAGGGGGGCGCGACACCGGGGAGCTGTTTTTT. Amino acids: CASSLGGGRDTGELFF.

V and J are TRBV7-2 and TRBJ2-1; TRBD2 aligns across 12 bases. V was pared by 1 base and J by 4 bases, with 2 bases of the junction left unmatched. CDR1 is SGHTA, CDR2 FQGNSA, per germline. The CDR3 has 16 residues. The CDR3 bases are TGTGCCAGCAGCTTAGGACTAGCGGGAGCTTACAATGAGCAGTTCTTC. It encodes CASSLGLAGAYNEQFF.